This section outlines one T cell receptor (beta chain) sequence together with its context. The sample belongs to a study of blood T cell repertoires in COVID-19. For the study at large: Samples taken during acute and convalescent COVID-19 were collected in the United States, Italy and Spain. The cDNA or gDNA used as material had been derived from T cells, B-cell-depleted T cells, or PBMCs.

As originally analysed: Reference gene primer amplification yielded estimated nucleated cell counts. Assay used: immunoSEQ multiplex PCR; TCRdb lists only in-frame clones, some missing. The V and J calls and clone size were taken over from that table, and D and trimming were inferred from the DNA. Of some 110,000 clones in the sample, over 65% are singletons; the top ten hold about 6.8%. The length of the CDR3 is 13 residues. Germline loops: CDR1 SGHTA, CDR2 FQGTGA. V was clipped by 5 bases and J by 6 bases, with 14 bases between them. The receptor was isolated from a man in his 70s with acute or convalescent COVID-19. Sequenced sample: peripheral blood. The chain joins TRBV7-3 to TRBJ2-7; possible D gene TRBD2, 6 bases. The CDR3 nucleotides are TGTGCCAGCAGCCCGATGGGGGGAGGCGAGCAGTACTTC. It is translated as CASSPMGGGEQYF.